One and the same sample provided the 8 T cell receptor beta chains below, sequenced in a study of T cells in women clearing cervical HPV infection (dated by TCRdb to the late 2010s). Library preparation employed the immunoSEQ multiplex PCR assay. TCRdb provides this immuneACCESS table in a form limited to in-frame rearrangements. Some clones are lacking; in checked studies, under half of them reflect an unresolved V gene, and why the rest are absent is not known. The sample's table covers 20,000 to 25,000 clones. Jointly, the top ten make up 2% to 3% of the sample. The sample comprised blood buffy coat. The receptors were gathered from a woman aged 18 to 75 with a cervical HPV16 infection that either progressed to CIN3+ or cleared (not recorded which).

CDR3 region: CASSLLGVAGANTGELFF. CDR3 DNA, as far as it was read: TGTGCCAGCAGTTTATTAGGGGTGGCAGGGGCGAACACCGGGGAG. The chain links TRBV27 to TRBJ2-2, with D maybe TRBD1 (6 bases). Sequencing ends 3 residues short of the CDR3 end; the germline J gene provides the rest. V lost 1 base and J 0 bases, leaving 15 bases between the germline ends. CDR1 MNHEY and CDR2 SMNVEV come from the germline V gene (reference sequence). The CDR3 has 18 amino acids.

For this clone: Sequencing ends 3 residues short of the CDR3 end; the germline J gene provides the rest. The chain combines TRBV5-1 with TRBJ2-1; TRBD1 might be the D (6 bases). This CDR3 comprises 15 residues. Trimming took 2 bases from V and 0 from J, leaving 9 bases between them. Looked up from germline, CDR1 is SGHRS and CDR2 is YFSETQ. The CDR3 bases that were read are TGCGCCAGCAGCTTTCAGGGGAGCTCCTACAATGAG. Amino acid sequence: CASSFQGSSYNE. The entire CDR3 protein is CASSFQGSSYNEQFF.

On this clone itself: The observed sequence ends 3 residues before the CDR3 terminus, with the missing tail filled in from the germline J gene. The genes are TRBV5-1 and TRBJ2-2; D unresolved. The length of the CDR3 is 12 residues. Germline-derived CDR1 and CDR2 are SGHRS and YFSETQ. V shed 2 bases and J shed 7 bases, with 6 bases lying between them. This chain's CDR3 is CASSLRGGELFF. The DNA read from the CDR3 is TGCGCCAGCAGCTTAAGAGGCGGGGAG.

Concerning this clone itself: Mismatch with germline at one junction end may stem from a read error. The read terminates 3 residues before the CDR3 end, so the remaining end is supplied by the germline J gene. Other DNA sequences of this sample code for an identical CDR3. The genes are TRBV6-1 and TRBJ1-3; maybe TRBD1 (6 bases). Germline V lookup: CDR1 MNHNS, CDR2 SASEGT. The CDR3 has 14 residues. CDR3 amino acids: CASSEARTVDTIYF. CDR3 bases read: TGTGCCAGCAGCGAAGCGAGGACAGTGGACACC.

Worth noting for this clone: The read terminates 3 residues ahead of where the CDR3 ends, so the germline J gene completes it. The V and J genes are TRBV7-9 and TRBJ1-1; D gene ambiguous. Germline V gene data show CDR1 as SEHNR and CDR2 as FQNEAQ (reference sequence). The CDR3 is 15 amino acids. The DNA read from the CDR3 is TGTGCCAGCAGCCTCCCCGGGGAAAGCACAGATACG. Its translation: CASSLPGESTDT. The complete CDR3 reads CASSLPGESTDTAFF.

The CDR3 bases that were read are TGCAGCGTTAGGCTTTCATCCTACAATGAG. It yields the protein CSVRLSSYNE. The CDR3, in full, reads CSVRLSSYNEQFF. The chain links TRBV29-1 to TRBJ2-1; D call uncertain. The CDR3 end falls 3 residues outside the read, so it is completed with the germline J gene. Germline V gene data show CDR1 as SQVTM and CDR2 as ANQGSEA. The V and J ends lost 5 bases and 1 base respectively, with 9 bases between them. The CDR3 totals 13 residues.

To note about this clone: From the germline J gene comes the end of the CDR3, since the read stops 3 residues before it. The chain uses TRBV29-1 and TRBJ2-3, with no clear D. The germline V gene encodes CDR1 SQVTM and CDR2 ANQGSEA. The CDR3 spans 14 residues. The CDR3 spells CSVGEWAKQETQYF. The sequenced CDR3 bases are TGCAGCGTTGGTGAATGGGCTAAGCAAGAGACG.

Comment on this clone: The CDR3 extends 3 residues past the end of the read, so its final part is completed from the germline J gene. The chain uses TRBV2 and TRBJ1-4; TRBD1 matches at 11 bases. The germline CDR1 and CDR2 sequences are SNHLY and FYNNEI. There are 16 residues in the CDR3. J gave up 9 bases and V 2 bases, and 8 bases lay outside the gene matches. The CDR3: CASSEMKGTGGKKLFF. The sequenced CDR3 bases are TGTGCCAGCAGTGAAATGAAGGGGACAGGGGGGAAAAAA.